A selection of T cell receptor beta chains follows, all from one sample in a study of human T cells and chemical hapten exposure. TCRdb re-derived calls from the RACE reads in MiXCR, one entry per CDR3 protein. The table lists 330,000 or so distinct CDR3 sequences, roughly 6.3% of them singletons. The sample in question was whole blood, obtained in connection with sensitization to the hapten diphenylcyclopropenone (DPC). These receptors originate from a woman younger than 35 with alopecia areata. Some clones in this sample may be carry-over from other donors' samples. CDR3s include the opening cysteine and the closing phenylalanine or tryptophan. The order of the fields is CDR3 DNA, CDR3 protein, J gene, D gene, CDR3 length, V gene, clone size. The D gene is left open where the match is weak. Clone size is not always given. Where it is, it says once, few, many or a class for expanded clones.

TGTGCCAGCTCACCAGGGCATCTGAGGGGCGAAGCTTTCTTT,CASSPGHLRGEAFF,TRBJ1-1,-,14,TRBV18,many
TGCGCCAGCAGCAAGGGGACCTCCTACGAGCAGTACTTC,CASSKGTSYEQYF,TRBJ2-7,-,13,TRBV5-1,few
TGTGCCAGCAGCGAAGGGACCCACCACTATGGCTACACCTTC,CASSEGTHHYGYTF,TRBJ1-2,-,14,TRBV7-2,few
TGTGCCAGCAGTTCCCAGCGAATTTCCCAAGAGACCCAGTACTTC,CASSSQRISQETQYF,TRBJ2-5,-,15,TRBV27,-
TGTGCCAGCCAAGACGATAGCAATCAGCCCCAGCATTTT,CASQDDSNQPQHF,TRBJ1-5,-,13,TRBV6-1,few
TGTGCCAGCAGCCGCACGGGCGGGATACTTACGCAGTATTTT,CASSRTGGILTQYF,TRBJ2-3,-,14,TRBV28,many
TGTGCCAGCAGTTTGGAGGGGGCGAACACTGAAGCTTTCTTT,CASSLEGANTEAFF,TRBJ1-1,TRBD1,14,TRBV12-3/TRBV12-4,many
TGTGCCAGCAGGGATGCACGTGGGGTTTCTGGCACAGATACGCAGTATTTT,CASRDARGVSGTDTQYF,TRBJ2-3,-,17,TRBV6-2/TRBV6-3,once
TGTGCCAGCAGTTACGCCGGGACAGGGGATTCACCCCTCCACTTT,CASSYAGTGDSPLHF,TRBJ1-6,TRBD1,15,TRBV6-6,many
TGTGCCAGCAGCTCCCGGGACAAGCACAATGAGCAGTTCTTC,CASSSRDKHNEQFF,TRBJ2-1,-,14,TRBV11-3,-
TGCAGCGTACGCCGGGACGTGGATACGCAGTATTTT,CSVRRDVDTQYF,TRBJ2-3,-,12,TRBV29-1,-
TGTGCCAGCAGCTTAAGAGGGGGGGCTGGAAATGAGCAGTTCTTC,CASSLRGGAGNEQFF,TRBJ2-1,-,15,TRBV7-2,-
TGTGCCAGCAGTTGGGAGTGGGGGGCCCCCCAAGAGACCCAGTACTTC,CASSWEWGAPQETQYF,TRBJ2-5,-,16,TRBV28,few
TGTGCCAGCAGCAAAGGGGGTGGGTCGGACCCGAAGGGGAATCAGCCCCAGCATTTT,CASSKGGGSDPKGNQPQHF,TRBJ1-5,-,19,TRBV21-1,-
TGTGCCAGCAGCGTAACGGGGGGTCCTCCAGGAGATACGCAGTATTTT,CASSVTGGPPGDTQYF,TRBJ2-3,TRBD2,16,TRBV9,-
TGCAGTGCTTTGGCCCAGGACAGGGTTACCAATAATGAAAAACTGTTTTTT,CSALAQDRVTNNEKLFF,TRBJ1-4,TRBD1,17,TRBV20-1,-
TGCAGTGCTAGAATGGCCGGGAGTCAGCCCCAGCATTTT,CSARMAGSQPQHF,TRBJ1-5,-,13,TRBV20-1,many
TGCAGTGCTAGGGGGGGCGGTTATGGCTACACCTTC,CSARGGGYGYTF,TRBJ1-2,-,12,TRBV20-1,many
TGTGCCAGCAGCTTAGGACGGACCCCCTACAATGAGCAGTTCTTC,CASSLGRTPYNEQFF,TRBJ2-1,-,15,TRBV11-3,-
TGTGCCAGCAGTCCGGACAGGTCCTATGGCTACACCTTC,CASSPDRSYGYTF,TRBJ1-2,TRBD1,13,TRBV5-6,many
TGTGCCAGCAGCTTAGTCCAGGGGAAACACACTGAAGCTTTCTTT,CASSLVQGKHTEAFF,TRBJ1-1,-,15,TRBV11-2,-
TGTGCTAGTGGTTTGTCGACTACTACCTTCACCGGGGAGCTGTTTTTT,CASGLSTTTFTGELFF,TRBJ2-2,-,16,TRBV12-5,-